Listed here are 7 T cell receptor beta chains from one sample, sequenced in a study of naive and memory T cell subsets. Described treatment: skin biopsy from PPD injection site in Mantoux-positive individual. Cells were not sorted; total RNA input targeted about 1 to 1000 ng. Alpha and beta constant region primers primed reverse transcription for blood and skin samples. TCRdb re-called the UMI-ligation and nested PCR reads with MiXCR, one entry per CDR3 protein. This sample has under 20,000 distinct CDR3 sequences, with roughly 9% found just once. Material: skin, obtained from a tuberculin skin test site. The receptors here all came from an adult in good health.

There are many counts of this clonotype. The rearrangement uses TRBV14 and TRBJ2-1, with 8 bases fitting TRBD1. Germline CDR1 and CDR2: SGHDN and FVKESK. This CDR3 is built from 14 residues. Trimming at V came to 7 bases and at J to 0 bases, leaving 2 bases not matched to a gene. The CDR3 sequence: CASTTGGSYNEQFF. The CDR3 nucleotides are TGTGCCAGCACCACAGGGGGCTCCTACAATGAGCAGTTCTTC.

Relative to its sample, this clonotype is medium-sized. In nucleotides, the CDR3 is TGTGCCAGCATTTCTCCTGAGGGAGAAGAGGACAATGAGCAGTTCTTC. Translation gives CASISPEGEEDNEQFF. V gene TRBV9 combines with J gene TRBJ2-1, with a possible D match to TRBD2 (5 bases). V shed 6 bases and J shed 5 bases, with 21 bases lying between them. This CDR3 is 16 amino acids long. The germline V gene encodes CDR1 SGDLS and CDR2 YYNGEE.

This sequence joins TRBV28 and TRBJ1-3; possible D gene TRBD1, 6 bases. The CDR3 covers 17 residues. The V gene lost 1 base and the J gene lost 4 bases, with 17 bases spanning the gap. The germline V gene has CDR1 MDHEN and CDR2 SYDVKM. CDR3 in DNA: TGTGCCAGCAGTTTATACATCGGGGGCACGAGAGGAAACACCATATATTTT. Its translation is CASSLYIGGTRGNTIYF. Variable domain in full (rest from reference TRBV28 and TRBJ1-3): DVKVTQSSRYLVKRTGEKVFLECVQDMDHENMFWYRQDPGLGLRLIYFSYDVKMKEKGDIPEGYSVSREKKERFSLILESASTNQTSMYLCASSLYIGGTRGNTIYFGEGSWLTVV.

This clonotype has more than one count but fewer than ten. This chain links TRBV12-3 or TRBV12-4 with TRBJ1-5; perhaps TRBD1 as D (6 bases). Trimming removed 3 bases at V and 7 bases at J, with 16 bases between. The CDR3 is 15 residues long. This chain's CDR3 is CASSLWGPFWQPQHF. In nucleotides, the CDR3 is TGTGCCAGCAGTTTGTGGGGGCCTTTTTGGCAGCCCCAGCATTTT.

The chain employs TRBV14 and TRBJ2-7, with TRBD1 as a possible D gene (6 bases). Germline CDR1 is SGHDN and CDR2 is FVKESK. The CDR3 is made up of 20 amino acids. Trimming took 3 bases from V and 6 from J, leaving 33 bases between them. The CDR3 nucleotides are TGTGCCAGCAGCCACCTCCGCGGCTTGGACAGCCGCCCCCATTTTTTCGAGCAGTACTTC. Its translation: CASSHLRGLDSRPHFFEQYF.

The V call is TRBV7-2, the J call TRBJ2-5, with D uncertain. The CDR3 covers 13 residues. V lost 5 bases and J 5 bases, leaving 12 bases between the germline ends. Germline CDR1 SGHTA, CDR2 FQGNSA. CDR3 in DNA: TGTGCCAGCAGCCGTCAGACCGTGGAGACCCAGTACTTC. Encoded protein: CASSRQTVETQYF. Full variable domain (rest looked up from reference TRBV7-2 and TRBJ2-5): GAGVSQSPSNKVTEKGKDVELRCDPISGHTALYWYRQSLGQGLEFLIYFQGNSAPDKSGLPSDRFSAERTGGSVSTLTIQRTQQEDSAVYLCASSRQTVETQYFGPGTRLLVL.

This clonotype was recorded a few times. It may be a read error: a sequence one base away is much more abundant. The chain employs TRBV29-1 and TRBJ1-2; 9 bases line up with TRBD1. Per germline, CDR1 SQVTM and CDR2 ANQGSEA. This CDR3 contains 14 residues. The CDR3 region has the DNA TGCAGCGTTGAACCGGGACAGGGCCCCTATGGCGACACCTTC. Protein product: CSVEPGQGPYGDTF.